The rows below give T cell receptor beta chains drawn from one sample of a study of spatial heterogeneity in lung cancer. One entry per CDR3 protein results from TCRdb running MiXCR on the 5' RACE reads. The table includes approximately 17,000 distinct CDR3 sequences, about 19% detected once. The specimen comprised PBMCs, sampled at follow-up. These receptors were obtained from a male donor with early-stage non-small cell lung cancer. CDR3s leave out the opening cysteine and the closing phenylalanine or tryptophan. The D gene is left open where the match is weak.

- | TRBV4-1 | ASSVPPGRYGYT
- | TRBV6-5 | ASSYDSGNTIY
TRBD1 | TRBV18 | ASSPRTGTVDGYT
- | TRBV30 | AWSRDNSPLH
TRBD1 | TRBV7-2 | ASSPTLQGTEAF
TRBD1 | TRBV12-3/TRBV12-4 | ASSSRDREETQY
TRBD1 | TRBV20-1 | SATDRVVEAF
- | TRBV10-3 | AISDGGQETQY
TRBD1 | TRBV10-3 | AIKGQGVRGYT
TRBD1 | TRBV6-5 | ASSSRDRGFRMDEQY
TRBD2 | TRBV7-3 | ASSSDSGGVADTQY
- | TRBV11-1 | ASRRSRGSSTDTQY
- | TRBV5-1 | ASSPRPGGEAF
TRBD2 | TRBV19 | AIPQAGGQETQY
- | TRBV18 | ASSPYQNQPQH
TRBD2 | TRBV7-3 | ASSLSASGSYNEQF
- | TRBV3-1 | ASSQVGSDNEQF
TRBD1 | TRBV7-3 | ASSLVDRGMNTGELF
- | TRBV9 | ASSVVVTASTDTQY
- | TRBV2 | ASMVDRYQETQY
TRBD1 | TRBV4-1 | ASSPGQFNEKLF
- | TRBV29-1 | SPVGHGYT
- | TRBV7-6 | ASTLGSNEQF
- | TRBV3-1 | ASSQDREQY
- | TRBV20-1 | SAPPTLDTQY
- | TRBV29-1 | SVKLTRLVTDTQY
TRBD1 | TRBV7-2 | ASSRDRQETQY
TRBD1 | TRBV12-3/TRBV12-4 | ASNLDRGFTEAF
TRBD1 | TRBV7-3 | ASSPGQGGTEAF
- | TRBV20-1 | SATQREAYNEQF
- | TRBV19 | ASTPLAGNTIY
- | TRBV7-8 | ASSLAVAHSTDTQY
TRBD2 | TRBV10-3 | AISESIFASGGPTDTQY
- | TRBV7-2 | ASSLVPGVTGELF
- | TRBV7-2 | ASSSTDTQY
- | TRBV5-1 | ASRGDPNTGELF
TRBD1 | TRBV30 | AWSRSRGQTEAF
- | TRBV15 | ATSRVGFIASTDTQY
- | TRBV29-1 | SALADYEQY
- | TRBV7-9 | ASSLNRDTGELF
- | TRBV6-6 | ASRQDEETQY
TRBD1 | TRBV7-2 | ASSLAAIQGASGNTIY
TRBD2 | TRBV9 | ASSVAFLADNEQF
TRBD2 | TRBV11-3 | ASSSPSGGGTDTQY
TRBD1 | TRBV2 | ASMGDRVNTEAF